The source of this TCR beta chain is a study of OX40 agonist ivuxolimab in advanced cancers. Study overall: A diagnosis of hepatocellular carcinoma, melanoma, renal cell or head and neck cancer was present in dose-escalation patients. Cohort: around 86% men, mean age about 60, aged roughly 23 to 79.

This CDR3 comprises 15 residues. Germline V CDR1 and CDR2: MNHNS, SASEGT. V shed 2 bases and J shed 4 bases, with 12 bases lying between them. Profiled with immunoSEQ multiplex PCR; TCRdb holds only in-frame clones, not every one. The sample shows about 20,000 clones, about nine tenths of them seen only once. With baseline, cycle 4 day 1, and cycle 7 day 1 as timepoints, blood was sampled. This specimen consisted of CD4+ or CD8+ T cells sorted from blood, obtained in a trial of the OX40 agonist ivuxolimab. The TCR originated in an adult with an advanced solid tumor such as melanoma, head and neck, liver or kidney cancer. The gene calls are TRBV6-1 and TRBJ1-3, with D possibly TRBD1 on 6 matching bases. CDR3 nucleotides: TGTGCCAGCAGTGAATGGAGGGGGTTAGGAAACACCATATATTTT. It yields the protein CASSEWRGLGNTIYF.